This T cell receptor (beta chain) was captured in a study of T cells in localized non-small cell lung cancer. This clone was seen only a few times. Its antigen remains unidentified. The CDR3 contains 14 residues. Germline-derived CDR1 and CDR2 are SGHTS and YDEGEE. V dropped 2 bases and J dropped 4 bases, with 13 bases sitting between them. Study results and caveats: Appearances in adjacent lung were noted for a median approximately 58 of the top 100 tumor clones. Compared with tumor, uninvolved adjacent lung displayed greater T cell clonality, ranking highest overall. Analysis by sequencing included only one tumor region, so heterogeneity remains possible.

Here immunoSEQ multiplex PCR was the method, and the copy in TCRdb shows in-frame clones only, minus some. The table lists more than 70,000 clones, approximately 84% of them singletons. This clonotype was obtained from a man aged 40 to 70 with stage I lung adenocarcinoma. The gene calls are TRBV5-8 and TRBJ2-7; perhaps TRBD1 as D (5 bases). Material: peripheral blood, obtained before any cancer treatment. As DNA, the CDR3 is TGTGCCAGCAGCTTCCAGGGCTCGGAATACGAGCAGTACTTC. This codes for CASSFQGSEYEQYF.